The 19 T cell receptor beta chains listed next were all sequenced from one sample in a study of identical twins. TCRdb fed the 5' RACE reads into MiXCR, producing one record per CDR3 protein. The sample lists 690,000 or so distinct CDR3 sequences, 6.1% occurring once. Sequencing was done on a sample of naive T cells sorted from blood. These receptors were obtained from a man between 18 and 29 years old in good health.

This clonotype was counted many times. This sequence joins TRBV11-3 and TRBJ2-5; D is unresolved. Germline CDR1 and CDR2: SGHNT and YENEEA. The ends were cut back, 6 bases at V and 7 bases at J, with 15 bases in the middle. The CDR3 length is 13 residues. The CDR3 DNA follows: TGTGCCAGCAGTCAAGACCCAATGGGGACCCAGTACTTC. The encoded protein is CASSQDPMGTQYF.

This sequence joins TRBV5-1 and TRBJ2-1, with a weak D call TRBD2 (6 bases). Germline values: CDR1 SGHRS, CDR2 YFSETQ. V dropped 4 bases and J dropped 8 bases, with 13 bases sitting between them. This CDR3 has 13 residues. For the CDR3, the DNA is TGCGCCAGCAGCGGGATAGCGGTCGATGAGCAGTTCTTC. Protein sequence: CASSGIAVDEQFF. The full variable domain, in which reference TRBV5-1 and TRBJ2-1 provide the parts outside the CDR3, is KAGVTQTPRYLIKTRGQQVTLSCSPISGHRSVSWYQQTPGQGLQFLFEYFSETQRNKGNFPGRFSGRQFSNSRSEMNVSTLELGDSALYLCASSGIAVDEQFFGPGTRLTVL.

This clonotype was detected ten times or more. The rearrangement uses TRBV4-2 and TRBJ2-3, with D hard to call. The CDR3 has 14 amino acids. Germline loops: CDR1 LGHNA, CDR2 YNFKEQ. The V and J ends lost 0 bases and 4 bases respectively, with 8 bases between them. The CDR3: CASSQDDSADTQYF. As DNA, the CDR3 is TGTGCCAGCAGCCAAGATGACTCCGCAGATACGCAGTATTTT.

The V call is TRBV6-5, the J call TRBJ1-2; tentatively, D is TRBD1 (6 bases). Trimming cost V 0 bases and J 2 bases, with 7 bases left between them. Germline CDR1 MNHEY, CDR2 SVGAGI. The CDR3 has 14 residues. In nucleotides, the CDR3 is TGTGCCAGCAGTTACTCCGGACAGAACTATGGCTACACCTTC. It is translated as CASSYSGQNYGYTF.

The rearrangement joins TRBV20-1 to TRBJ2-5; D is unresolved. This CDR3 has 15 amino acids. V was clipped by 3 bases and J by 0 bases, with 14 bases between them. Germline V gene data show CDR1 as DFQATT and CDR2 as SNEGSKA (reference sequence). In DNA form, the CDR3 reads TGCAGTGCTAGGTCAATCCAGTCAGACCAAGAGACCCAGTACTTC. This codes for CSARSIQSDQETQYF.

This clonotype was picked up many times. This CDR3 reads CASSRGWYEQYV. The CDR3 nucleotides read TGTGCCAGCAGTCGAGGTTGGTACGAGCAGTACGTC. The rearrangement joins TRBV12-3 or TRBV12-4 to TRBJ2-7; D uncertain. The CDR3 is made up of 12 amino acids. V gave up 5 bases and J gave up 4 bases, with 9 bases separating them.

There are many counts of this clonotype. V and J are TRBV4-1 and TRBJ2-1; 9 bases fit TRBD2. The V gene end was trimmed by 0 bases and the J gene end by 7 bases; junction bases not matched to a gene: 4. The germline CDR1 and CDR2 sequences are MGHRA and YSYEKL. The CDR3 runs 15 residues. Here the CDR3 DNA reads TGCGCCAGCAGCCAAGAATTGACTAGCGGTAATGAGCAGTTCTTC. Translation gives CASSQELTSGNEQFF.

V and J are TRBV20-1 and TRBJ2-3; 11 bases are shared with TRBD2. The CDR3 contains 17 residues. Germline lookup yields CDR1 DFQATT and CDR2 SNEGSKA (reference sequence). The V and J ends lost 2 bases and 2 bases, in that order; junction bases with no gene match: 9. The CDR3 coding sequence is TGCAGTGCTAGACAACTAGCGGGAGTGGGGTTCACAGATACGCAGTATTTT. The encoded protein is CSARQLAGVGFTDTQYF.

This clonotype was seen many times. The chain links TRBV9 to TRBJ2-7; TRBD2 agrees at 10 bases. This CDR3 contains 15 residues. In germline, CDR1 is SGDLS, CDR2 YYNGEE. The V and J ends lost 0 bases and 5 bases, in that order; junction bases with no gene match: 5. CDR3 sequence: CASSVVGTSDHEQYF. The CDR3 DNA reads as TGTGCCAGCAGCGTAGTGGGGACTAGCGACCACGAGCAGTACTTC.

The chain combines TRBV18 with TRBJ2-7; D is perhaps TRBD2 (5 bases). In germline, CDR1 is KGHSH, CDR2 LQKENI. The CDR3 has 15 residues. Trimming stripped 4 bases from V and 1 base from J, with 14 bases between. CDR3 in amino acids: CASSLRGPTSYEQYF. DNA of the CDR3: TGTGCCAGCTCACTCAGAGGGCCAACTTCCTACGAGCAGTACTTC.

This clonotype was picked up a small number of times. The chain has TRBV7-8 and TRBJ2-7, with D possibly TRBD1 on 5 matching bases. The CDR3 extends over 14 amino acids. Trimming took off 8 bases at V and 0 bases at J, with 14 bases between the two ends. Germline lookup yields CDR1 SGHVS and CDR2 FQNEAQ. The CDR3: CASETGASSYEQYF. In DNA form, the CDR3 reads TGTGCCAGCGAAACAGGAGCAAGCTCCTACGAGCAGTACTTC.

This clonotype was counted many times. The chain links TRBV6-1 to TRBJ1-3; D gene uncertain. V was shortened by 5 bases and J by 2 bases, with 16 bases between the two germline ends. The CDR3 consists of 16 residues. CDR1 MNHNS and CDR2 SASEGT come from the germline V gene. Written as DNA, the CDR3 is TGTGCCAGCAGTAAATACCTGGCGGACCCTGGAAACACCATATATTTT. Protein sequence: CASSKYLADPGNTIYF.

This clonotype was recorded many times. The chain combines TRBV18 with TRBJ2-5, with TRBD1 matching 8 bases. With V trimmed by 2 bases and J by 6 bases, 5 bases remained unmatched. Looked up from germline, CDR1 is KGHSH and CDR2 is LQKENI. This CDR3 is 14 amino acids long. Here the CDR3 DNA reads TGTGCCAGCTCACCAAGTCAGGGGGCCAAGACCCAGTACTTC. It is translated as CASSPSQGAKTQYF.

This clonotype was seen ten or more times. The chain is built from TRBV24-1 and TRBJ2-2; perhaps TRBD1 as D (5 bases). There are 15 residues in the CDR3. With 4 bases removed from V and 2 bases from J, the gap between germline ends came to 10 bases. Germline CDR1 reads KGHDR; CDR2 reads SFDVKD. The CDR3: CATSDQGPNTGELFF. The CDR3 nucleotides are TGTGCCACCAGTGACCAGGGTCCTAACACCGGGGAGCTGTTTTTT.

The gene calls are TRBV4-3 and TRBJ2-3, with D perhaps matching TRBD1 (6 bases). This CDR3 has 16 amino acids. Germline CDR1 and CDR2: LGHNA and YSLEER. Between the trimmed V and J ends, which lost 2 bases and 5 bases, there was a span of 17 bases. The CDR3 sequence is CASSQLLRGLEDTQYF. The CDR3 DNA is TGCGCCAGCAGCCAACTTCTCAGGGGTCTTGAAGATACGCAGTATTTT.

This clonotype was recorded at least ten times. The CDR3, as DNA: TGTGCCAGCAGTTTCCAGGGAGGCACCGGGGAGCTGTTTTTT. This encodes CASSFQGGTGELFF. The genes are TRBV12-3 or TRBV12-4 and TRBJ2-2; D may be TRBD2 (6 bases). V dropped 3 bases and J dropped 4 bases, with 9 bases sitting between them. The CDR3 has 14 residues.

This clonotype was observed a few times. This chain uses TRBV28 with TRBJ2-7, with a possible D match to TRBD2 (6 bases). V was cut by 6 bases and J by 7 bases, with 10 bases left in between. CDR3 size: 11 residues. Germline-derived CDR1 and CDR2 are MDHEN and SYDVKM. In DNA, the CDR3 is TGTGCCAGCAGCCGCCGGGAGGAGCAGTACTTC. Translated, it gives CASSRREEQYF. Drawing the rest from reference TRBV28 and TRBJ2-7, the complete variable domain is DVKVTQSSRYLVKRTGEKVFLECVQDMDHENMFWYRQDPGLGLRLIYFSYDVKMKEKGDIPEGYSVSREKKERFSLILESASTNQTSMYLCASSRREEQYFGPGTRLTVT.

Many counts were recorded for this clonotype. This chain links TRBV5-1 with TRBJ1-6; D ambiguous. This CDR3 has 13 residues. Deletions cut 0 bases from V and 7 bases from J, with 5 bases between. Germline CDR1 reads SGHRS; CDR2 reads YFSETQ. CDR3 loop: CASSLVVNSPLHF. CDR3 nucleotides: TGCGCCAGCAGCTTGGTAGTGAATTCACCCCTCCACTTT. Full variable domain (rest looked up from reference TRBV5-1 and TRBJ1-6): KAGVTQTPRYLIKTRGQQVTLSCSPISGHRSVSWYQQTPGQGLQFLFEYFSETQRNKGNFPGRFSGRQFSNSRSEMNVSTLELGDSALYLCASSLVVNSPLHFGNGTRLTVT.

This clonotype came up many times. V and J are TRBV6-2 or TRBV6-3 and TRBJ2-1; unclear D gene. The CDR3 contains 11 residues. V was clipped by 5 bases and J by 9 bases, with 8 bases between them. Germline loops: CDR1 MNHEY, CDR2 SVGEGT. The chain's CDR3 is CASSRNSEQFF. CDR3 in DNA: TGTGCCAGCAGTAGGAATTCTGAGCAGTTCTTC.